This T cell receptor beta chain was sequenced for a study of T cell clonality in common variable immunodeficiency (dated by TCRdb to the mid-2010s). The full study reports these points: Compared with healthy controls, CVID subjects showed increased TCRbeta clonality (t-test p = 0.018), a feature most characteristic of about a third of subjects. Fewer deletions and N-nucleotide insertions were reportedly observed in CVID TCRbeta sequences, and highly modified clones with 13 or more V deletions were reportedly absent from CVID TCRbeta sequences. The authors noted that sequencing repertoires of T cell subpopulations would be needed to clarify what caused the increased clonality in CVID. Correlations of repertoire features with clinical complications were constrained by heterogeneity among patients within the CVID cohort. Healthy controls shared more TCRbeta clones with each other than CVID subjects shared among themselves (p < 0.0001). Although equal DNA input was used, an average of about 81,820 unique sequences per sample was obtained for controls, compared with 30,000 to 35,000 for CVID samples.

Most of the CVID patients and most of the healthy controls were of Caucasian heritage. Heparinized peripheral whole blood samples of about 5 to 9 ml were collected from each donor. Genomic DNA from adults with common variable immune deficiency (CVID) and from healthy adult controls was the source for sequencing TCRbeta CDR3 repertoires. There were about 22 healthy adult volunteers in the control group (12 female and roughly 10 male), ranging in age from about 23 to 75 years, with a mean age of nearly 35. Diluted blood was density-centrifuged over Hypaque 1077 or Ficoll-Paque to isolate peripheral blood mononuclear cells. Genomic DNA was obtained from unsorted mononuclear cells through either Qiagen column purification or a centrifugation-based method. The sample holds many counts of this clone. Its target antigen remains unknown. Read data end 3 residues before the CDR3 end; the end is taken from the germline J gene.

As encoded in the germline V gene (reference sequence), CDR1 is DFQATT while CDR2 is SNEGSKA. Measured from the cysteine to the phenylalanine, the CDR3 is 16 residues long. Part of the CDR3 DNA is given, 39 bases translated from base 1. Equivalent amounts of genomic DNA from CVID and control samples were used as sequencing input. For every sample, a 60 bp segment covering the rearranged TCRbeta CDR3 region was amplified and then sequenced. The immunoSEQ assay, a bias-corrected multiplex PCR with high-throughput sequencing, was employed for TCRbeta amplification. The original methods were these. Every unique nucleotide sequence counted as a clone and was annotated with V, D and J genes, copy number and frequency. Sequences were labeled productive if in frame, and non-productive if out of frame or containing stop codons. As previously described, Shannon's entropy was used to calculate clonality. Mean CDR3 Kyte-Doolittle hydropathy was derived from the predicted amino acid sequences of productive clones. Using the R hclust function, scaled V gene usage was clustered hierarchically with Manhattan distance and complete linkage. Sharing of clones by CDR3 amino acid sequence was evaluated through resampling of 12 repertoires per group over 100 rounds. The repertoires were screened for some 70 published EBV-specific TCRbeta sequences and fewer than 300 published CMV-specific TCRbeta sequences. A couple of CVID samples that yielded fewer than 10,000 sequences were excluded from the analysis, so roughly 40 CVID repertoires were retained. The source is immuneACCESS, and TCRdb retained only in-frame sequences with V and J called. Part of the clones is not carried over; for the studies checked, unresolved V genes explain less than half of this, and the remainder is unexplained. V and J calls and clone size are given by that table; D and trimming were obtained from the DNA. This sample is represented by more than 55,000 clones, with no singletons among them. Roughly 0.84% of the sample is taken by the ten largest.

This TCR came from a person between 18 and 70 years old in good health. Sequenced input: peripheral blood mononuclear cells. The receptor chain draws on TRBV20-1 and TRBJ2-3; 11 of the junction bases match TRBD2. The CDR3 region: CSARGFGTSGEETQYF. CDR3 DNA, as far as it was read: TGCAGTGCTAGAGGTTTCGGGACTAGCGGAGAAGAGACG.